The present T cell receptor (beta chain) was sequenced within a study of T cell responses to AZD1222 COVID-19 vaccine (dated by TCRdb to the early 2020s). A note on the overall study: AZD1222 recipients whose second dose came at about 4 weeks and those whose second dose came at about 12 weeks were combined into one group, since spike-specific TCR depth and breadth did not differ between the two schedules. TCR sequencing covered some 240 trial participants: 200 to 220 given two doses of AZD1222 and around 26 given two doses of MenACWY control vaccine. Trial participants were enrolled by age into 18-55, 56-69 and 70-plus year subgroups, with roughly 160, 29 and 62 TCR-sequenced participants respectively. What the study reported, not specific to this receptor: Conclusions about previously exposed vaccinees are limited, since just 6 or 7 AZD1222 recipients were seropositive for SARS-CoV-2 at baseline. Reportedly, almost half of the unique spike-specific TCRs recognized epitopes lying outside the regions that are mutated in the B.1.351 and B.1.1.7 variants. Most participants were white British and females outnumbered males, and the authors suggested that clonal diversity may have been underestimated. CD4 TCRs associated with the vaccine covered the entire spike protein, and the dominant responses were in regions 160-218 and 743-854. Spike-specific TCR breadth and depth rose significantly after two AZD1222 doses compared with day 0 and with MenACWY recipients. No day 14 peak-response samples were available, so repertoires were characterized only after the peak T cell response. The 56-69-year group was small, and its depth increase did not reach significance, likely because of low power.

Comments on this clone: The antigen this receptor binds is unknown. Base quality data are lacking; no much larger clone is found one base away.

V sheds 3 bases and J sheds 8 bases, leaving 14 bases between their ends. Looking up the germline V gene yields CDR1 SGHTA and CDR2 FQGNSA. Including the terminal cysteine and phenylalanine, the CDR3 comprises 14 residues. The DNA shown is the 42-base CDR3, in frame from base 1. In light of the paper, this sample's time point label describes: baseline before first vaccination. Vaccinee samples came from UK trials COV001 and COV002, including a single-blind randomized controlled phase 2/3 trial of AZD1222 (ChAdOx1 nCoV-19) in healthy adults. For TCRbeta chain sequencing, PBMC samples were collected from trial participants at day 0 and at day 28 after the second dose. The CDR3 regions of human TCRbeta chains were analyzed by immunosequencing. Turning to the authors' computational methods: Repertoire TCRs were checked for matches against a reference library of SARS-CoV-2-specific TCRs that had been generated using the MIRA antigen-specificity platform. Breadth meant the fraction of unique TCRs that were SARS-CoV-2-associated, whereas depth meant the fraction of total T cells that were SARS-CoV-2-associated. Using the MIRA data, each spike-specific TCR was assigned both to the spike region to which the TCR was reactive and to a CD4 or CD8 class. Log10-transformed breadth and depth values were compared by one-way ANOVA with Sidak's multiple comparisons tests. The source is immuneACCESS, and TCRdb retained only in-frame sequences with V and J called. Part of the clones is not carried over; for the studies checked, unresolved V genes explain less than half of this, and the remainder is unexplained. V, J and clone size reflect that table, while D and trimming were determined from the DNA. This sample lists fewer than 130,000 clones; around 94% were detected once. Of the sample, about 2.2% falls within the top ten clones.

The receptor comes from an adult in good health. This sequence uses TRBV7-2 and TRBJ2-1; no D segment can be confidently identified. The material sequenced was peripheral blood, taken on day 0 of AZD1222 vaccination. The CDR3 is CASSLDGSPHEQFF. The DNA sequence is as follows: TGTGCCAGCAGCTTGGATGGGTCACCCCATGAGCAGTTCTTC.